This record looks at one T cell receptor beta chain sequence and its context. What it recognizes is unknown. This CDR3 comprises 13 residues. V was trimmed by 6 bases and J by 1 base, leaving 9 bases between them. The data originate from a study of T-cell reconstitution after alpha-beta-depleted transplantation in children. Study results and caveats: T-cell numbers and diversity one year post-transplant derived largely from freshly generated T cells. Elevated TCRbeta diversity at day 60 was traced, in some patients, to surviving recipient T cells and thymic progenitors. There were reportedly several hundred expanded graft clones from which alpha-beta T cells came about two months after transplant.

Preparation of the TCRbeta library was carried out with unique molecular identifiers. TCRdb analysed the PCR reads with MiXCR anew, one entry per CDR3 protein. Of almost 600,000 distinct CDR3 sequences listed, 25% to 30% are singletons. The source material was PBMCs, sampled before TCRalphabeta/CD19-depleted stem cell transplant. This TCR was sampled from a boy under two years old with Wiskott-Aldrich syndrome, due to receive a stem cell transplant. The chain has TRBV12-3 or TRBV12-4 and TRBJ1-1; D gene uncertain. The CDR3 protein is CASRSEKNTEAFF. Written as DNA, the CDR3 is TGTGCCAGCAGGTCGGAGAAGAACACTGAAGCTTTCTTT.